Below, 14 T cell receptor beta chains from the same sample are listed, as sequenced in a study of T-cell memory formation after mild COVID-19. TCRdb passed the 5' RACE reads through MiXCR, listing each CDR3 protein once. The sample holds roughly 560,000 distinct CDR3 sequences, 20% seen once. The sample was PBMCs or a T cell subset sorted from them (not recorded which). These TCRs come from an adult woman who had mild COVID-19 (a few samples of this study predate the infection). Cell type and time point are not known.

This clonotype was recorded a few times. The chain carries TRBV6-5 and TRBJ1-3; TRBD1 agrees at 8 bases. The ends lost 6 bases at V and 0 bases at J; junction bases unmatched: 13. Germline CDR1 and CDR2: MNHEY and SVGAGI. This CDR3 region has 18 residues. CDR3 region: CASRRQGTSLSSGNTIYF. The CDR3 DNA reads TGTGCCAGCAGGCGACAGGGGACCTCCTTGAGCTCTGGAAACACCATATATTTT.

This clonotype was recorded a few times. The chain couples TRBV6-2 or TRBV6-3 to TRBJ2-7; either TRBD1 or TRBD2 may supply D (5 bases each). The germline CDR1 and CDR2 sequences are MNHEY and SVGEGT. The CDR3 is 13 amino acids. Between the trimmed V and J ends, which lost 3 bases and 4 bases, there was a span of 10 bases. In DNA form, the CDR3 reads TGTGCCAGCAGTTATGGGACGGAATACGAGCAGTACTTC. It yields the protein CASSYGTEYEQYF.

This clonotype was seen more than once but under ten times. CDR3 DNA sequence: TGCGCCAGCACCGAGGACTCAGCTCCTTCCTCCTACAATGAGCAGTTCTTC. Protein product: CASTEDSAPSSYNEQFF. The chain is built from TRBV5-1 and TRBJ2-1; a possible D gene is TRBD2 (5 bases). Per the germline V gene, CDR1 is SGHRS and CDR2 is YFSETQ. The germline V and J ends were trimmed by 6 bases and 0 bases, with 19 bases remaining between them. This CDR3 region has 17 residues.

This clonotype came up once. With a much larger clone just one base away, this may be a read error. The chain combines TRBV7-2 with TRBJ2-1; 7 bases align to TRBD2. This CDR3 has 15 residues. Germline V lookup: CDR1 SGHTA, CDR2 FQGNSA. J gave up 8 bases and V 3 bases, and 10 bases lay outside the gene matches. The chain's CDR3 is CASSFGGVRIDEQFF. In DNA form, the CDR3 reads TGTGCCAGCAGCTTTGGGGGGGTGCGCATAGATGAGCAGTTCTTC.

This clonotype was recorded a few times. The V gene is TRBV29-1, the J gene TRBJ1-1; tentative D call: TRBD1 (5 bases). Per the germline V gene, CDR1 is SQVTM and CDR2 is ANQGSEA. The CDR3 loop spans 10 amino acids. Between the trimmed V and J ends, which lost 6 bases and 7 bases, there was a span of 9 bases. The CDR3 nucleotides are TGCAGCGTGGGGGGGGTTGAAGCTTTCTTT. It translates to CSVGGVEAFF.

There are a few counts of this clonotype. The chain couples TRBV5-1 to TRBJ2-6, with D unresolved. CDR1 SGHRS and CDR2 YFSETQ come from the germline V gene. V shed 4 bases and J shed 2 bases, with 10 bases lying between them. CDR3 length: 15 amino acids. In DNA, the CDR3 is TGCGCCAGCAGCCAAAGATCGACTGGGGCCAACGTCCTGACTTTC. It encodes CASSQRSTGANVLTF. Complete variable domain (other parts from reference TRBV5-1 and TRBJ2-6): KAGVTQTPRYLIKTRGQQVTLSCSPISGHRSVSWYQQTPGQGLQFLFEYFSETQRNKGNFPGRFSGRQFSNSRSEMNVSTLELGDSALYLCASSQRSTGANVLTFGAGSRLTVL.

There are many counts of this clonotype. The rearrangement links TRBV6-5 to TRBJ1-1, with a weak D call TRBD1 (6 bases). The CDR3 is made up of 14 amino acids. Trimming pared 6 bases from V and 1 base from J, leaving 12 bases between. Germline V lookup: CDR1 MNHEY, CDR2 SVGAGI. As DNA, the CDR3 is TGTGCCAGCAGGCGGGACATTTGGAACACTGAAGCTTTCTTT. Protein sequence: CASRRDIWNTEAFF.

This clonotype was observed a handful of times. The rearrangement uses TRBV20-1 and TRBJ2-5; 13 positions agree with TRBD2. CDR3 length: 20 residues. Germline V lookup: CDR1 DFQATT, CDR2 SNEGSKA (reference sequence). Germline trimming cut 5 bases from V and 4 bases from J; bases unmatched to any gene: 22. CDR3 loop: CSAPSKPITSGGAVGETQYF. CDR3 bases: TGCAGTGCTCCCTCCAAGCCCATCACTAGCGGGGGGGCAGTGGGAGAGACCCAGTACTTC.

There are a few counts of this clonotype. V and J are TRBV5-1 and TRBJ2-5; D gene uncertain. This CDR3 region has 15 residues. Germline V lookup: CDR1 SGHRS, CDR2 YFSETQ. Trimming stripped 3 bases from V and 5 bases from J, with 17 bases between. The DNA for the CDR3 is TGCGCCAGCAGCTCCGCTGCCGGGTCGGAGGAGACCCAGTACTTC. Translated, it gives CASSSAAGSEETQYF. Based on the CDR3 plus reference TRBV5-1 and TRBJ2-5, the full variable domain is KAGVTQTPRYLIKTRGQQVTLSCSPISGHRSVSWYQQTPGQGLQFLFEYFSETQRNKGNFPGRFSGRQFSNSRSEMNVSTLELGDSALYLCASSSAAGSEETQYFGPGTRLLVL.

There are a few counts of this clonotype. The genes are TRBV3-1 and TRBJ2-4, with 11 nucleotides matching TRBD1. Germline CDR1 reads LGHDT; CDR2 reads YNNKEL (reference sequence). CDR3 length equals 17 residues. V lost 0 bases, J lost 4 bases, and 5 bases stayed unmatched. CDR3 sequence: CASSQDLDRGRKNIQYF. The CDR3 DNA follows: TGTGCCAGCAGCCAAGATCTGGACAGGGGGCGGAAAAACATTCAGTACTTC.

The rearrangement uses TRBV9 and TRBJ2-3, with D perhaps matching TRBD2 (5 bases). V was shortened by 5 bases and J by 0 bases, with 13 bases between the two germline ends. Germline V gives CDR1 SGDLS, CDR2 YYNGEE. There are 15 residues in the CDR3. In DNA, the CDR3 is TGTGCCAGCAGTGCGGGTGTTCAGAGCACAGATACGCAGTATTTT. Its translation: CASSAGVQSTDTQYF.

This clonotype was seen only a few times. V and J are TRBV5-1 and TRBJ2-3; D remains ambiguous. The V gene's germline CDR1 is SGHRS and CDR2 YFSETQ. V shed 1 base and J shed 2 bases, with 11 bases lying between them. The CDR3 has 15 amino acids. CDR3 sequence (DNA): TGCGCCAGCAGCTTGTGGGGTACCGCCACAGATACGCAGTATTTT. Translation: CASSLWGTATDTQYF.

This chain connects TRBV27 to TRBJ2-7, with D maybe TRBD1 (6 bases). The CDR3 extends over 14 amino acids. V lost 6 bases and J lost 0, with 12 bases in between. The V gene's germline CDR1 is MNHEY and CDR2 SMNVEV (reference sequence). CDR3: CASRREQGSYEQYF. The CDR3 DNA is TGTGCCAGCAGACGCGAACAGGGCTCCTACGAGCAGTACTTC.

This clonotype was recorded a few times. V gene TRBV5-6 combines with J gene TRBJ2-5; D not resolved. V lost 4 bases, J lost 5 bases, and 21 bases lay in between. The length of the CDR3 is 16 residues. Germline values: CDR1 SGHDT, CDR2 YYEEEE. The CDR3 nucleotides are TGTGCCAGCAGCCTCGTAAGTGGGATAGAGAGGGAGACCCAGTACTTC. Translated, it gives CASSLVSGIERETQYF.